The rows below give T cell receptor beta chains drawn from one sample of a study of T-cell memory formation after mild COVID-19. Each CDR3 protein gets one entry after TCRdb re-called the 5' RACE reads with MiXCR. The sample has roughly 510,000 distinct CDR3 sequences, roughly 17% seen once. Sample: PBMCs or a T cell subset sorted from them (not recorded which). The receptors originated from an adult woman who had mild COVID-19 (a few samples of this study predate the infection). Cell type and time point are not known. Each CDR3 is given with its conserved first and last residue. The D gene is left open where the match is weak. Expanded clones get a size class; other rows say once, few or many, or leave the size out.

DNA	CDR3	V	J	size	length	D
TGCAGTGCTATGAGAGTCAGCTTACACACTGAAGCTTTCTTT	CSAMRVSLHTEAFF	TRBV20-1	TRBJ1-1	few	14	.
TGCAGCGTTGGACAGATACCTAGAGAGACCCAGTACTTC	CSVGQIPRETQYF	TRBV29-1	TRBJ2-5	.	13	.
TGTGCCAGTAGTAACTTAGCGGGATTGAGCATTCAGTACTTC	CASSNLAGLSIQYF	TRBV19	TRBJ2-4	.	14	TRBD2
TGTGCCAGCAGGGGAAATCTAGCGGGAGGTCCAGATACGCAGTATTTT	CASRGNLAGGPDTQYF	TRBV6-2/TRBV6-3	TRBJ2-3	few	16	TRBD2
TGCGCCAGCAGCTTAGAGTTAACTAGCACTGAAGCTTTCTTT	CASSLELTSTEAFF	TRBV5-1	TRBJ1-1	few	14	.
TGCGCCAGCAGCCAAGTATCAGGGCTTTCACCCCTCCACTTT	CASSQVSGLSPLHF	TRBV4-1	TRBJ1-6	.	14	.
TGTGCCAGCAGCTTAACGGTGAGACTAGCAGACTACAATGAGCAGTTCTTC	CASSLTVRLADYNEQFF	TRBV7-9	TRBJ2-1	.	17	TRBD2
TGTGCCAGCAGCCAAGGTGGATTCCAAGAGACCCAGTACTTC	CASSQGGFQETQYF	TRBV4-2	TRBJ2-5	.	14	.
TGTGCCAGCAGCCCTACTAGCGGGAGGGCCACCAGCTCCTACAATGAGCAGTTCTTC	CASSPTSGRATSSYNEQFF	TRBV5-4	TRBJ2-1	.	19	TRBD2
TGTGCCAGCTATGGACAGGGGGCAGGCACTGAAGCTTTCTTT	CASYGQGAGTEAFF	TRBV7-9	TRBJ1-1	few	14	TRBD1
TGTGCCAGCAGTTTAGCGGGCCGAGCCAAAAACATTCAGTACTTC	CASSLAGRAKNIQYF	TRBV5-6	TRBJ2-4	.	15	TRBD2
TGTGCCAGCAGCCAAGATCTGGGGCTACCGGGGGCCACCGGGGAGCTGTTTTTT	CASSQDLGLPGATGELFF	TRBV4-2	TRBJ2-2	.	18	.
TGCGCCAGCAGCCATGTAGCGGGGGAACTACAAGAGACCCAGTACTTC	CASSHVAGELQETQYF	TRBV4-1	TRBJ2-5	.	16	TRBD2
TGTGCCAGCAGCCTGTGGACTAGCGGGGGGCAAGAGACCCAGTACTTC	CASSLWTSGGQETQYF	TRBV11-3	TRBJ2-5	once	16	TRBD2
TGTGCCAGCAGCAAACTAGCGGGAGGCCATGAGCAGTTCTTC	CASSKLAGGHEQFF	TRBV7-9	TRBJ2-1	few	14	TRBD2
TGCAGTGCAGGAGCGGGGATCTACAATGAGCAGTTCTTC	CSAGAGIYNEQFF	TRBV20-1	TRBJ2-1	.	13	TRBD2
TGTGCCAGTATTCGGACGAGTATGAACACTGAAGCTTTCTTT	CASIRTSMNTEAFF	TRBV19	TRBJ1-1	.	14	.
TGTGCCAGCAGTGTGTTAATAACGACTACGCAGTATTTT	CASSVLITTTQYF	TRBV2	TRBJ2-3	.	13	.
TGTGCCATACACAGGGTGCTTTACAATGAGCAGTTCTTC	CAIHRVLYNEQFF	TRBV12-3/TRBV12-4	TRBJ2-1	few	13	.
TGTGCCAGCAGTTACTCTCAGGTTGGGAATCAGCCCCAGCATTTT	CASSYSQVGNQPQHF	TRBV6-5	TRBJ1-5	.	15	.
TGCAGCGTCCGAAGCGCAGGGTTGAAAATTTACGAGCAGTACTTC	CSVRSAGLKIYEQYF	TRBV29-1	TRBJ2-7	.	15	.
TGTGCCAGCAGCGGGCGGGACAGAAAAGAGACCCAGTACTTC	CASSGRDRKETQYF	TRBV7-6	TRBJ2-5	.	14	.
TGCGCCAGCAGCCAAGATGCGGGGGGGGCCCCGTACCAAGAGACCCAGTACTTC	CASSQDAGGAPYQETQYF	TRBV4-1	TRBJ2-5	.	18	TRBD2
TGTGCCAGCAGCTTCAGACTAGCGGGAGGGGGCGAGCAGTACTTC	CASSFRLAGGGEQYF	TRBV7-2	TRBJ2-7	.	15	TRBD2
TGTGCCAGCAGCCCCGCCCCTGGGGGCGTTGGCTACACCTTC	CASSPAPGGVGYTF	TRBV21-1	TRBJ1-2	.	14	.
TGCGCCAGCAGCCCCCGGGCCAAGGACCCCTCAGATACGCAGTATTTT	CASSPRAKDPSDTQYF	TRBV4-1	TRBJ2-3	.	16	.
TGCAGTGCTAGATCGGGGGCAGGGGATACGCAGTATTTT	CSARSGAGDTQYF	TRBV20-1	TRBJ2-3	few	13	.
TGCAGTGCTAGGGGGGACAGTGAAAATACCTACGAGCAGTACTTC	CSARGDSENTYEQYF	TRBV20-1	TRBJ2-7	.	15	TRBD1
TGTGCCAGCCGGCGGGCGGCGAACACTGAAGCTTTCTTT	CASRRAANTEAFF	TRBV6-4	TRBJ1-1	.	13	.
TGTGCCAGCAGCTTAGGTCAGCGGAGGAACACCGGGGAGCTGTTTTTT	CASSLGQRRNTGELFF	TRBV7-2	TRBJ2-2	.	16	.
TGCAGTGTTTACAGGGAGTCCTACGAGCAGTACTTC	CSVYRESYEQYF	TRBV20-1	TRBJ2-7	.	12	.
TGTGCCAGCACCTCCGGGATCGTGGACACTGAAGCTTTCTTT	CASTSGIVDTEAFF	TRBV5-5	TRBJ1-1	few	14	.
TGTGCCAGCAGTTACGGTCGGGGTCTGAACACTGAAGCTTTCTTT	CASSYGRGLNTEAFF	TRBV6-6	TRBJ1-1	few	15	.
TGCAGTGCTAGGGCAACCGGGACAGGGGATAATTCACCCCTCCACTTT	CSARATGTGDNSPLHF	TRBV20-1	TRBJ1-6	few	16	TRBD1
TGTGCCAGCAGCCCCGGACTAGAACTTGCTCCCTACGAGCAGTACTTC	CASSPGLELAPYEQYF	TRBV5-6	TRBJ2-7	few	16	TRBD2
TGTGCCAGCAGCCGAAGCCGGTCCTACGAGCAGTACTTC	CASSRSRSYEQYF	TRBV12-3/TRBV12-4	TRBJ2-7	few	13	.
TGTGCCACCAGTGATTTGCGAAGGGGGCGGAACAATGAGCAGTTCTTC	CATSDLRRGRNNEQFF	TRBV24-1	TRBJ2-1	few	16	TRBD1
TGTGCCAGCAGCCCCGGGACGGATACACGCTCTGGAAACACCATATATTTT	CASSPGTDTRSGNTIYF	TRBV11-3	TRBJ1-3	.	17	.
TGTGCCAGCAGGGCCTCGGGACGGACCTACGAGCAGTACTTC	CASRASGRTYEQYF	TRBV12-3/TRBV12-4	TRBJ2-7	few	14	.
TGCGCCAGCAGCCAGTTGGGATCCTACGAGCAGTACTTC	CASSQLGSYEQYF	TRBV4-1	TRBJ2-7	.	13	.
TGTGCCAGCAGTAGCAGGGGGGGAAGGGGATACAATGAGCAGTTCTTC	CASSSRGGRGYNEQFF	TRBV6-1	TRBJ2-1	.	16	.
TGTGCCAGCAGCCTGGAGGGGACTACGGCCTCCCACGAGCAGTACTTC	CASSLEGTTASHEQYF	TRBV4-2	TRBJ2-7	.	16	TRBD2
TGTGCCAGCAGCTACGGTTTGATCCAGTACTTC	CASSYGLIQYF	TRBV7-8	TRBJ2-5	.	11	.
TGTGCCAGCTCAACAAGCGCCTACGAGCAGTACTTC	CASSTSAYEQYF	TRBV18	TRBJ2-7	.	12	.
TGCAGCGTTGAAAGGTCCGACCTGGGGTCCGGCTACACCTTC	CSVERSDLGSGYTF	TRBV29-1	TRBJ1-2	few	14	.
TGTGCCAGCAGCTCCCACCTGGAAAACTACGAGCAGTACTTC	CASSSHLENYEQYF	TRBV13	TRBJ2-7	.	14	.